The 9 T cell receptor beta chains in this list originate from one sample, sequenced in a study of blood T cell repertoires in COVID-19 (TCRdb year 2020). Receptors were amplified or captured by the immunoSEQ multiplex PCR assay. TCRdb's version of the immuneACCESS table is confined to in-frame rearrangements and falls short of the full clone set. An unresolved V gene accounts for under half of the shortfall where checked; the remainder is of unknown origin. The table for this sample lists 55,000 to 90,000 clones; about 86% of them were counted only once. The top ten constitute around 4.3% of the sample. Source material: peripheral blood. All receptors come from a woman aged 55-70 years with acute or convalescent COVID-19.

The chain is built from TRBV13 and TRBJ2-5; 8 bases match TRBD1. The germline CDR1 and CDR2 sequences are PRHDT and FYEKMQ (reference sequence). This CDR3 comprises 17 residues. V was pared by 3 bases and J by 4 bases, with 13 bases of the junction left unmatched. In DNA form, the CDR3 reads TGTGCCAGCAGCTTGACCCTCCAGGGGGCTGGCCGAGAGACCCAGTACTTC. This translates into CASSLTLQGAGRETQYF.

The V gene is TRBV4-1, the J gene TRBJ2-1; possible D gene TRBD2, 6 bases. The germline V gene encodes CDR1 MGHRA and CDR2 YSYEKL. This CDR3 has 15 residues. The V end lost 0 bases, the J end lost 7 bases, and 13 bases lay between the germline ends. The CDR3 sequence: CASSQERLVSNEQFF. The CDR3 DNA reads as TGCGCCAGCAGCCAAGAGAGACTAGTCTCAAATGAGCAGTTCTTC.

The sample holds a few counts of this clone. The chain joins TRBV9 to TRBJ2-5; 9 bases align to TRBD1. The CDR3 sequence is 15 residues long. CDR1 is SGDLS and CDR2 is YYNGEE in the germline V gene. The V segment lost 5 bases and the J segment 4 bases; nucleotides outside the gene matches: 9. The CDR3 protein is CASRRTGQGIETQYF. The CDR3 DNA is TGTGCCAGCAGGAGGACGGGACAGGGTATAGAGACCCAGTACTTC.

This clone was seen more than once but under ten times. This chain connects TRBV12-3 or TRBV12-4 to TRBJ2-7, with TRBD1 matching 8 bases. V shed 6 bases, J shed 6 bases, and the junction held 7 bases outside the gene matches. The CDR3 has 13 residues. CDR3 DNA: TGTGCCAGCAGCTTTGGACAGGGAAGCGAGCAGTACTTC. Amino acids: CASSFGQGSEQYF.

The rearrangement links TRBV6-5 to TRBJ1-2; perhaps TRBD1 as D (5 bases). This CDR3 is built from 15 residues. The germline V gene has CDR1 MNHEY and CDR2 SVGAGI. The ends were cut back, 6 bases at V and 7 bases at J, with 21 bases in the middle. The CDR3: CASRLTGTGGTGYTF. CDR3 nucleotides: TGTGCCAGCAGACTTACCGGGACCGGGGGTACTGGCTACACCTTC.

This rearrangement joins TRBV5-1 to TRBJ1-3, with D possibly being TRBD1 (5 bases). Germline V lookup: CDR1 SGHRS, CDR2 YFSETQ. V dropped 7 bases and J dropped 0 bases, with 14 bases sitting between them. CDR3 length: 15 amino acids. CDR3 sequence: CASGPDSTSGNTIYF. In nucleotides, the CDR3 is TGCGCCAGCGGTCCCGACAGTACCTCTGGAAACACCATATATTTT.

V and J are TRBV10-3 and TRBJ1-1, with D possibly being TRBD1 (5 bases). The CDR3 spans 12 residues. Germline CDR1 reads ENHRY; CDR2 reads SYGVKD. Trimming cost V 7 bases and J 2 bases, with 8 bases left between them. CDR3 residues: CAINDRNTEAFF. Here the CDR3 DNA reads TGTGCCATCAACGACAGAAACACTGAAGCTTTCTTT.

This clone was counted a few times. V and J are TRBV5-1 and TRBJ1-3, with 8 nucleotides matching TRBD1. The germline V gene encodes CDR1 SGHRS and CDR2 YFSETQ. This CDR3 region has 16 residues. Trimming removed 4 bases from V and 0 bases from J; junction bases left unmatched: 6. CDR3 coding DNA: TGCGCCAGCAGCCCGGGACAGGCCGCCTCTGGAAACACCATATATTTT. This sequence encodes CASSPGQAASGNTIYF. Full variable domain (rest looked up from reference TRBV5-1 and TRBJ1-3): KAGVTQTPRYLIKTRGQQVTLSCSPISGHRSVSWYQQTPGQGLQFLFEYFSETQRNKGNFPGRFSGRQFSNSRSEMNVSTLELGDSALYLCASSPGQAASGNTIYFGEGSWLTVV.

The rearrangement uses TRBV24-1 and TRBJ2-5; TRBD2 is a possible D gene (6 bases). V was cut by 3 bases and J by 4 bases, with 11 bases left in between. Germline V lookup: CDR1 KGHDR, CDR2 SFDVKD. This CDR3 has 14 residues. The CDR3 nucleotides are TGTGCCACCAGTGATGGAGGGATCGGAGAGACCCAGTACTTC. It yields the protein CATSDGGIGETQYF.